This T cell receptor (beta chain) was sequenced during a study of shared clonotypes between healthy human individuals. Findings and caveats of the study: Rarefaction gave evidence that sorted-subset sequencing remained incomplete despite large depth.

Turning to this clone: Its antigen is unknown.

Method: immunoSEQ multiplex PCR; TCRdb's copy keeps in-frame clones and lacks some. Among about 990,000 clones listed, more than 75% were seen once. CDR3 length: 12 residues. The germline V gene encodes CDR1 SQVTM and CDR2 ANQGSEA. Trimming cost V 7 bases and J 1 base, with 8 bases left between them. What was sequenced was memory CD4+ T cells from PBMCs. Subset: CD45RA-negative fraction. This TCR was sampled from a man younger than 30 in good health. Some clones in this sample may be carry-over from other donors' samples. The chain uses TRBV29-1 and TRBJ2-1, with no clear D. The CDR3 DNA sequence: TGCAGCGGCGGTGTTTCCTACAATGAGCAGTTCTTC. Protein sequence: CSGGVSYNEQFF.